The clone carrying this T cell receptor (beta chain) was seen at least ten times. Its antigen is as yet unknown. TCRdb re-analysed the 5' RACE reads in MiXCR, keeping a single row per CDR3 protein. The sample includes some 240,000 distinct CDR3 sequences, 3.6% of them seen just once. This entry belongs to a study of T cells after yellow fever vaccination. The study, taken as a whole, reports: Post-booster samples contained most primary-vaccination clones (roughly 96% CD4, about 85% CD8).

The CDR3 length is 14 residues. Germline CDR1 and CDR2: SGHRS and YFSETQ. The trim removed 4 bases at V and 5 bases at J, leaving 8 bases unmatched. The source material was PBMCs, sampled 15 days after the yellow fever booster vaccination. This clonotype originated in a young man who received the YFV17D yellow fever vaccine. The V gene is TRBV5-1, the J gene TRBJ1-1, with 7 bases matching TRBD1. The CDR3 DNA is TGCGCCAGCAGCGCACAGGGGACGGAGACTGAAGCTTTCTTT. Translation gives CASSAQGTETEAFF.